The rows below give T cell receptor beta chains drawn from one sample of a study of blood T cell repertoires in COVID-19. The protocol was immunoSEQ multiplex PCR, while the TCRdb copy is restricted to in-frame clones and leaves out a portion. The top ten hold roughly 28% of the sample, which has tens of thousands of clones, 70% to 80% seen once. The specimen was peripheral blood. Receptors were obtained from a woman between 70 and 85 years old with acute or convalescent COVID-19. Each CDR3 is given with its conserved first and last residue. Each record gives: clone size, J gene, V gene, D gene, CDR3 protein, CDR3 DNA. D genes are given only for firm matches. Expanded clones are given a class, and other clones once, few, many or no size at all.

>NA|TRBJ2-3|TRBV7-9|TRBD2
CASSFSGRVDTQYF
TGTGCCAGCAGCTTCAGCGGGAGGGTTGATACGCAGTATTTT
>NA|TRBJ1-4|TRBV25-1|TRBD1
CASSEPQGGSEKLFF
TGTGCCAGCAGTGAGCCCCAGGGGGGTAGTGAAAAACTGTTTTTT
>few|TRBJ1-6|TRBV14|TRBD1
CASSWDRLTVGNSPLHF
TGTGCCAGCAGTTGGGACAGATTAACGGTGGGGAATTCACCCCTCCACTTT
>NA|TRBJ2-3|TRBV3-1/TRBV3-2|TRBD2
CASSQGGTSGGKDTQYF
TGTGCCAGCAGCCAAGGAGGGACTAGCGGGGGAAAAGATACGCAGTATTTT
>few|TRBJ1-2|TRBV3-1/TRBV3-2|NA
CASSQGEGRYGYTF
TGTGCCAGCAGCCAGGGGGAGGGTCGCTATGGCTACACCTTC
>once|TRBJ1-4|TRBV11-2|NA
CASSPFATNEKLFF
TGTGCCAGCAGCCCGTTCGCAACTAATGAAAAACTGTTTTTT
>NA|TRBJ1-6|TRBV23-1|NA
CASSQSVSGWDSPLHF
TGCGCCAGCAGTCAATCTGTGTCAGGTTGGGATTCACCCCTCCACTTT
>NA|TRBJ2-1|TRBV11-2|TRBD2
CASSLLAGGFDEQFF
TGTGCCAGCAGCCTACTAGCGGGAGGGTTCGATGAGCAGTTCTTC
>NA|TRBJ2-2|TRBV7-9|NA
CASSLVRGGELFF
TGTGCCAGCAGCTTAGTCAGGGGCGGGGAGCTGTTTTTT
>NA|TRBJ1-1|TRBV7-8|NA
CASSPGLLNTEAFF
TGTGCCAGCAGCCCGGGACTCCTGAACACTGAAGCTTTCTTT
>NA|TRBJ2-1|TRBV28|NA
CASSSGGPTYNEQFF
TGTGCCAGCAGTTCCGGGGGGCCGACCTACAATGAGCAGTTCTTC
>NA|TRBJ1-1|TRBV10-3|NA
CAISESRRTEAFF
TGTGCCATCAGTGAATCCAGGAGGACTGAAGCTTTCTTT
>NA|TRBJ2-2|TRBV5-1|TRBD1
CASSSYGTEKNTGELFF
TGCGCCAGCAGCTCGTACGGGACAGAGAAGAACACCGGGGAGCTGTTTTTT
>NA|TRBJ2-1|TRBV27|TRBD2
CASSLRTSFHNEQFF
TGTGCCAGCAGTTTAAGGACTAGCTTTCACAATGAGCAGTTCTTC
>NA|TRBJ1-5|TRBV19|TRBD1
CASAYTGDQPQHF
TGTGCCAGCGCTTACACAGGGGATCAGCCCCAGCATTTT
>NA|TRBJ1-6|TRBV28|NA
CASSLTGSRYSPLHF
TGTGCCAGCAGTTTAACAGGGTCGAGGTACTCACCCCTCCACTTT
>once|TRBJ1-6|TRBV5-8|NA
CASSPGGQGWNSPLHF
TGTGCCAGCAGCCCGGGGGGCCAGGGGTGGAATTCACCCCTCCACTTT
>NA|TRBJ1-4|TRBV5-1|TRBD1
CASSLGSTGKNEKLFF
TGCGCCAGCAGCTTGGGGTCGACAGGGAAGAATGAAAAACTGTTTTTT
>few|TRBJ1-3|TRBV7-9|TRBD1
CASSLQGAGNTIYF
TGTGCCAGCAGCTTACAGGGGGCCGGAAACACCATATATTTT
>NA|TRBJ2-7|TRBV5-8|NA
CASSLAIYEQYF
TGTGCCAGCAGCTTGGCCATCTACGAGCAGTACTTC